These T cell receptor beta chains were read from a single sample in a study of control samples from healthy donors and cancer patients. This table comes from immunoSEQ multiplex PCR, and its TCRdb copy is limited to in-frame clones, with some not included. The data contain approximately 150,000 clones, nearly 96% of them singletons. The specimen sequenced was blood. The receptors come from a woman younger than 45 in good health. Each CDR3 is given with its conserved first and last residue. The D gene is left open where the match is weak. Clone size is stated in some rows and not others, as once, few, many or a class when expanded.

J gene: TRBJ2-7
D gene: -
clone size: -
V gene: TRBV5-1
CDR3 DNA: TGCGCCAGCAGCTTGGCCGGAACGTACGAGCAGTACTTC
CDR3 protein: CASSLAGTYEQYF

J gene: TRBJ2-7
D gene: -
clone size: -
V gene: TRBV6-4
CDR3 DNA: TGTGCCAGCATGAAGCATGTCCCCTCCTACGAGCAGTACTTC
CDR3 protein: CASMKHVPSYEQYF

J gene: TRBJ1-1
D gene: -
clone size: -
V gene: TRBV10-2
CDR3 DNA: TGCGCCAGCAGGTTCATGGCGAACACTGAAGCTTTCTTT
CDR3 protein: CASRFMANTEAFF

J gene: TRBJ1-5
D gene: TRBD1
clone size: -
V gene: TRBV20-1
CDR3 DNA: TGCAGTGCTAGTGCTACAGACAGGGCCTACAATCAGCCCCAGCATTTT
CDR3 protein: CSASATDRAYNQPQHF

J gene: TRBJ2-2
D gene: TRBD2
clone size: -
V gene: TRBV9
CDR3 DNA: TGTGCCAGCAGCCCTCTAGCGGGAGCGGGCACCGGGGAGCTGTTTTTT
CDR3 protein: CASSPLAGAGTGELFF

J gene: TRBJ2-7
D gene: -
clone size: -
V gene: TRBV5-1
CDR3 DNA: TGCGCCAGCAGCTTGACGGGCGTCAACTCCTACGAGCAGTACTTC
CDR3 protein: CASSLTGVNSYEQYF

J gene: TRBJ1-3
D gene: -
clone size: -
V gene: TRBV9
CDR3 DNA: TGTGCCAGCAGCGACACGCCCGGGGATTGGGCCGGAAACACCATATATTTT
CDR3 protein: CASSDTPGDWAGNTIYF

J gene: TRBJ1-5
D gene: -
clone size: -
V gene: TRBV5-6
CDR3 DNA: TGTGCCAGCAGCAAACAGTACAATCAGCCCCAGCATTTT
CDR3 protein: CASSKQYNQPQHF

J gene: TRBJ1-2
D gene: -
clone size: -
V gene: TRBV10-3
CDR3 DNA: TGTGCCGCCAGTTCCGGGGTCTATGGCTACACCTTC
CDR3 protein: CAASSGVYGYTF

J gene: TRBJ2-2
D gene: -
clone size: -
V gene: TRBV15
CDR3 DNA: TGTGCCACCAGCAGAGCGTCCGGGGAGCTGTTTTTT
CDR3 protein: CATSRASGELFF

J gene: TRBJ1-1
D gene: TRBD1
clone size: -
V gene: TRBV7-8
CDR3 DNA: TGTGCCAGCAGCTCGGGACAGGGAATGAACACTGAAGCTTTCTTT
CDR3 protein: CASSSGQGMNTEAFF

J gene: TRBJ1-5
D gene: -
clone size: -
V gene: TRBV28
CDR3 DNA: TGTGCCAGCAGTTTGAGGGTTGGCAATCAGCCCCAGCATTTT
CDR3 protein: CASSLRVGNQPQHF

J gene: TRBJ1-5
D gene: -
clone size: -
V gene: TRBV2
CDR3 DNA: TGTGCCAGCAGTGAACAGGGGCGGAATCAGCCCCAGCATTTT
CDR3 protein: CASSEQGRNQPQHF

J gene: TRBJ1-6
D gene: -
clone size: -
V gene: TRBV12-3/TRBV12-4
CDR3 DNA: TGTGCCAGCAGCCCAGGAATTTCACCCCTCCACTTT
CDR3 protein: CASSPGISPLHF

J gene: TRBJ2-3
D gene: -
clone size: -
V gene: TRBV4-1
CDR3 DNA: TGCGCCAGCAGCCAAGATAGTTCCCCAGCTAGCCCTGGAGGAACAGATACGCAGTATTTT
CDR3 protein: CASSQDSSPASPGGTDTQYF

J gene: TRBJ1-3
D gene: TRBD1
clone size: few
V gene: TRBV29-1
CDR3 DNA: TGCAGCGTTGGGGACAGCTCTGGAAACACCATATATTTT
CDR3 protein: CSVGDSSGNTIYF

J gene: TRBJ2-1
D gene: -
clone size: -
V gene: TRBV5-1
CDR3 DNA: TGCGCCAGCAGCTTGGTCCCCGAAGGCGGTTGGTCCTACAATGAGCAGTTCTTC
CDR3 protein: CASSLVPEGGWSYNEQFF

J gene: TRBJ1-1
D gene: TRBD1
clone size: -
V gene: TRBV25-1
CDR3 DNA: TGTGCCAGCAGACAGGGGGGGGACACTGAAGCTTTCTTT
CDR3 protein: CASRQGGDTEAFF

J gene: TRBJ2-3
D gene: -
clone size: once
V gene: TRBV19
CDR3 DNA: TGTGCCAGTAAATTGTGGGGGGAATCCGATACGCAGTATTTT
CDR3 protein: CASKLWGESDTQYF

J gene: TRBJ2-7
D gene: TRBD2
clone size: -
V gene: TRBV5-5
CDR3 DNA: TGTGCCAGCAGCTTGGCCGGGGGGGTGATATACGAGCAGTACTTC
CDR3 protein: CASSLAGGVIYEQYF

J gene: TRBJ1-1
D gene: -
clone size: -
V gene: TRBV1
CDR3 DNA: TGCACCAGACAAACAGGGGTTCGTGGGGCTTTCTTT
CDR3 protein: CTRQTGVRGAFF

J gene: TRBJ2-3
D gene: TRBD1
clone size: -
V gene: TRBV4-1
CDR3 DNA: TGCGCCAGCAGCCGGTACAGGGGAGATACGCAGTATTTT
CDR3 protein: CASSRYRGDTQYF

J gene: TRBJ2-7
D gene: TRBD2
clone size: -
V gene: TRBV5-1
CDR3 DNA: TGCGCCAGCAGCCCGGGGGGACTACGAGGACACGAGCAGTACTTC
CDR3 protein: CASSPGGLRGHEQYF

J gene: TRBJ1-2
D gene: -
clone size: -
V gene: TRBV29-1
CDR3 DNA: TGCAGCGTTGAACGGCAGGGAATAGCCTATGGCTACACCTTC
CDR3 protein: CSVERQGIAYGYTF

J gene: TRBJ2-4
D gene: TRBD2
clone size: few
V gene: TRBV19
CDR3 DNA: TGTGCCAGTAGTATAGCGGGAGGGCCCAAAAACATTCAGTACTTC
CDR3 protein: CASSIAGGPKNIQYF

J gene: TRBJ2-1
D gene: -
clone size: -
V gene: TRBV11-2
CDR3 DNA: TGTGCCAGCAGCCTCCTATTATCCTACAATGAGCAGTTCTTC
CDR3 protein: CASSLLLSYNEQFF

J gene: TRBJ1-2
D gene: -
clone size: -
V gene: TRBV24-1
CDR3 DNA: TGTGCCACCAGTGATTCGGGGGCTGGACAGATACATAACTATGGCTACACCTTC
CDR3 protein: CATSDSGAGQIHNYGYTF